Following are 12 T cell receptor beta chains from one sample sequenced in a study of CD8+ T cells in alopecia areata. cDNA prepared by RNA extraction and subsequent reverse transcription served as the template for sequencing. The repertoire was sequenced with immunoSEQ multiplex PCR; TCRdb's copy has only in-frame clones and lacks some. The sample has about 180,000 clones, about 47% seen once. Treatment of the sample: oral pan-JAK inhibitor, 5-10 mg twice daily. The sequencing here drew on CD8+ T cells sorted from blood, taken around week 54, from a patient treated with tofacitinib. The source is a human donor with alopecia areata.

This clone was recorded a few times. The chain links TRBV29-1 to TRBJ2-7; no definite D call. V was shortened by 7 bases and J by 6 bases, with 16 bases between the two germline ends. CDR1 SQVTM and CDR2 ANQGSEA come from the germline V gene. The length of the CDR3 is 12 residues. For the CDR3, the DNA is TGCAGCGCCATTGGGTCCCTTGGCGAGCAGTACTTC. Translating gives CSAIGSLGEQYF.

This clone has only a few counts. CDR3 nucleotides: TGTGCCAGCAGCTGGGGCTGGGGTGGTACGCAGTATTTT. This encodes CASSWGWGGTQYF. This sequence joins TRBV27 and TRBJ2-3; a weak D match, TRBD1 (5 bases). Trimming removed 6 bases at V and 8 bases at J, with 15 bases between. The CDR3 loop spans 13 amino acids. Germline values: CDR1 MNHEY, CDR2 SMNVEV (reference sequence).

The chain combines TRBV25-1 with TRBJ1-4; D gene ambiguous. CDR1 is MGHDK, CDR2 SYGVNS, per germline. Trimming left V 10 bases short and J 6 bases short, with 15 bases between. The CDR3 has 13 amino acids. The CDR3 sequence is CATRGFYYEKLFF. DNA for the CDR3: TGTGCCACAAGAGGTTTTTATTATGAAAAACTGTTTTTT. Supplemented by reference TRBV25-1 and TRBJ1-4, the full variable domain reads EADIYQTPRYLVIGTGKKITLECSQTMGHDKMYWYQQDPGMELHLIHYSYGVNSTEKGDLSSESTVSRIRTEHFPLTLESARPSHTSQYLCATRGFYYEKLFFGSGTQLSVL.

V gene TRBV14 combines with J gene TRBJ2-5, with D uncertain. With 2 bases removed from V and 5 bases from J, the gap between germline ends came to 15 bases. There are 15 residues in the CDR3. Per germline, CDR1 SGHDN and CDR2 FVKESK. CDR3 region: CASSQLRGKTETQYF. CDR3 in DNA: TGTGCCAGCAGCCAACTTCGAGGCAAGACGGAGACCCAGTACTTC.

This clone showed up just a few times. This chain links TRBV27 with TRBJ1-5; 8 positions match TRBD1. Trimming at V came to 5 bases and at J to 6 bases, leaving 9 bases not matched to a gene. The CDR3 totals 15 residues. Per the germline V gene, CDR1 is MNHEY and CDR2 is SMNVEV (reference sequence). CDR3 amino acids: CASSPGQGMVQPQHF. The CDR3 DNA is TGTGCCAGCAGTCCCGGACAGGGTATGGTTCAGCCCCAGCATTTT.

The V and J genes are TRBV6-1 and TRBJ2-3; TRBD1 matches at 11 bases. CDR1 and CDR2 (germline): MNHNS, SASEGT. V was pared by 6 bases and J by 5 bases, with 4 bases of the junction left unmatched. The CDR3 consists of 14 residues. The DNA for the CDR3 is TGTGCCAGCAGGGACAGGGGGCATGGAGATACGCAGTATTTT. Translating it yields CASRDRGHGDTQYF.

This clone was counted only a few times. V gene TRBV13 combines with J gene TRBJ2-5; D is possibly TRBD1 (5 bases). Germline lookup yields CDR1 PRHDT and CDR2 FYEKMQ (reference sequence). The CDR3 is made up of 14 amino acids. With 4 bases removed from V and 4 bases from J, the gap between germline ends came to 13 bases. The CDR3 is CASSSPAGLETQYF. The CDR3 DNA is TGTGCCAGCAGCTCCCCAGCAGGGTTAGAGACCCAGTACTTC.

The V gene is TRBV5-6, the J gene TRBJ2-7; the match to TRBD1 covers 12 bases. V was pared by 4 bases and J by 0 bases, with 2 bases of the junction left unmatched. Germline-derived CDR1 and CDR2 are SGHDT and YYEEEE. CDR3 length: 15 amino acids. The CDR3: CASSLGQGASYEQYF. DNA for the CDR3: TGTGCCAGCAGCCTGGGACAGGGGGCCTCCTACGAGCAGTACTTC.

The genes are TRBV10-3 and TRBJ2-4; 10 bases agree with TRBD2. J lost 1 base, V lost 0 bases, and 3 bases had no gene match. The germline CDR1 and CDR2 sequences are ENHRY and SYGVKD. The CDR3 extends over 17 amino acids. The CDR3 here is CAISESGLAVAKNIQYF. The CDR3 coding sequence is TGTGCCATCAGTGAGTCAGGACTAGCGGTCGCCAAAAACATTCAGTACTTC.

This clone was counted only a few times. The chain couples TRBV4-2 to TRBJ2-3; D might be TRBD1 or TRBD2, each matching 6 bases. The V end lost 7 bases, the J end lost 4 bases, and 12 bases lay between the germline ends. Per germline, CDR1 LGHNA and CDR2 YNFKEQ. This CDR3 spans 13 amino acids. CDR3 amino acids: CASTGAVADTQYF. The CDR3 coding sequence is TGTGCCAGCACGGGGGCCGTCGCAGATACGCAGTATTTT.

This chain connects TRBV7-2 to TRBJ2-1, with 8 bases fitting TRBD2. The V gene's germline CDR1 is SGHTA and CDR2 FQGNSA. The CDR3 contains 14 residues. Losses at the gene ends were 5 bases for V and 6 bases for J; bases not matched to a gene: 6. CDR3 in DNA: TGTGCCAGCAGCCTCGGGGGGGCAACCAATGAGCAGTTCTTC. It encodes CASSLGGATNEQFF.

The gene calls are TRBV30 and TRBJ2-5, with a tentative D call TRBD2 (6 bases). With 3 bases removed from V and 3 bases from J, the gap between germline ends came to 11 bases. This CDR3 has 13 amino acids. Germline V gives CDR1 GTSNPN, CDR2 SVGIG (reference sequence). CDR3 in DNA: TGTGCCTGGAGCCTCGGGACTGAAGAGACCCAGTACTTC. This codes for CAWSLGTEETQYF.